This T cell receptor beta chain was captured by sequencing in a study of T-cell reconstitution after alpha-beta-depleted transplantation in children. Findings and caveats of the study: T cells produced anew were the main source of T-cell counts and diversity one year after transplant. In patients about two months after transplant, alpha-beta T cells reportedly arose from several hundred expanded graft clones. Where some patients showed high TCRbeta diversity at day 60, it came from recipient T cells and thymic progenitors that had survived.

From germline, CDR1 is MNHNS and CDR2 SASEGT. The ends were cut back, 6 bases at V and 8 bases at J, with 20 bases in the middle. The CDR3 totals 15 residues. In its sample, this clonotype was seen many times. Antigen specificity is unknown. Unique molecular identifiers were incorporated into the prepared TCRbeta library. TCRdb called the PCR reads again in MiXCR, with one record for every CDR3 protein. The repertoire includes about 300,000 distinct CDR3 sequences, 10% of them detected once, and just under 7.5% sits in the top ten. The receptor was derived from a boy under two years old with acute myeloid leukemia, due to receive a stem cell transplant. The source material was PBMCs, sampled before TCRalphabeta/CD19-depleted stem cell transplant. The chain combines TRBV6-1 with TRBJ2-1; TRBD1 is a possible D gene (6 bases). The CDR3 spells CASRMEDRNIYEQFF. DNA of the CDR3: TGTGCCAGCAGAATGGAAGACAGGAATATATATGAGCAGTTCTTC.